Below are 3 T cell receptor beta chains sequenced from a single sample in a study of radiation and T cells in renal cell carcinoma. Profiling relied on immunoSEQ multiplex PCR, and the TCRdb table lists in-frame clones only, not all of them. This sample has 45,000 to 65,000 clones; over 70% occur once, and the top ten carry roughly 8%. Time point described: baseline pretreatment blood. The treatment is: 15 Gy SBRT to primary tumor, nephrectomy 4 weeks later. Sequences were derived from blood, sampled from a patient whose treatment included radiotherapy and nephrectomy. The origin of the receptors is a man aged 55 to 69 with renal cell carcinoma.

The chain has TRBV30 and TRBJ2-7; either TRBD1 or TRBD2 may supply D (5 bases each). Germline loops: CDR1 GTSNPN, CDR2 SVGIG (reference sequence). The CDR3 spans 15 residues. V lost 1 base to trimming and J lost 5 bases, with 18 bases between them. In nucleotides, the CDR3 is TGTGCCTGGAGTGGTACAGGTGGTGTCGGGGACGAGCAGTACTTC. It codes for CAWSGTGGVGDEQYF.

This clone is a singleton in its sample. V usage is TRBV2 and J usage is TRBJ2-7, with TRBD2 identical over 7 bases. Looked up from germline, CDR1 is SNHLY and CDR2 is FYNNEI. The junction had 11 bases not matched to a gene; V was cut back by 5 bases and J by 7 bases. The CDR3 extends over 14 amino acids. CDR3 nucleotide sequence: TGTGCCAGCAGTCCGCGGGGGTCCCCTGAGGAGCAGTACTTC. Protein: CASSPRGSPEEQYF.

This clone was seen a handful of times. This chain connects TRBV7-2 to TRBJ2-5; D gene ambiguous. The germline V gene has CDR1 SGHTA and CDR2 FQGNSA. This CDR3 is 13 amino acids long. V was shortened by 5 bases and J by 7 bases, with 14 bases between the two germline ends. Here the CDR3 reads CASSPDLYRTQYF. CDR3 DNA sequence: TGTGCCAGCAGCCCGGATCTTTATAGGACCCAGTACTTC. Filled out from reference TRBV7-2 and TRBJ2-5, the complete variable domain reads GAGVSQSPSNKVTEKGKDVELRCDPISGHTALYWYRQSLGQGLEFLIYFQGNSAPDKSGLPSDRFSAERTGGSVSTLTIQRTQQEDSAVYLCASSPDLYRTQYFGPGTRLLVL.